This record concerns one T cell receptor beta chain sequence. Its matching antigen is unknown. TCRdb's table, derived via immunoSEQ multiplex PCR, lists solely in-frame clones and lacks some. The sample yields about 70,000 clones, almost 90% seen once. V shed 0 bases, J shed 6 bases, and the junction held 3 bases outside the gene matches. Germline V gives CDR1 MDHEN, CDR2 SYDVKM. The CDR3 sequence is 14 residues long. The data belong to a study of graft-versus-host responses after intestinal transplantation. Study-level points and caveats: Allografts of one patient group, those with graft-donor T cell macrochimerism, had high graft-versus-host to host-versus-graft clonal ratios.

The rearrangement uses TRBV28 and TRBJ1-2; 8 nucleotides line up with TRBD1. The TCR sequence derives from a human donor who was the organ donor for an intestinal transplant. The sample here was unstimulated CD8+ T cells sorted from spleen or lymph node cells, taken before transplant. The CDR3 protein is CASSLWGQVDGYTF. The CDR3 nucleotides read TGTGCCAGCAGTTTATGGGGACAGGTAGATGGCTACACCTTC.